This TCR beta chain was profiled in a study of blood T cell repertoires in COVID-19. The method was immunoSEQ multiplex PCR; TCRdb's version includes in-frame clones alone and lacks a portion of them. The top ten clones hold approximately 6% of a sample with under 250,000 clones, about nine tenths of them seen once. Sequenced material: peripheral blood. The receptor was isolated from a woman aged 30 to 39 with COVID-19, enrolled during active disease.

CDR3: CASFSAGVGANVLTF. The CDR3 bases are TGTGCCAGCTTCTCGGCGGGGGTTGGGGCCAACGTCCTGACTTTC. The J gene is TRBJ2-6, the V gene TRBV6-5, with 7 bases fitting TRBD2. CDR3 length: 15 amino acids. After removal of 8 bases from V and 3 bases from J, the junction contained 7 bases not matched to a gene. Germline CDR1 and CDR2: MNHEY and SVGAGI.